The 12 T cell receptor beta chains given below trace back to one sample, sequenced in a study of cytomegalovirus exposure and HLA in healthy donors. PCR involved 60 Vbeta and 13 Jbeta primers. Some clones are missing from TCRdb's copy, which holds only in-frame ones; the method was immunoSEQ multiplex PCR. This table has about 210,000 clones, around 83% appearing once. Specimen: PBMCs. The source is a man aged 40-49 years in good health and CMV-seropositive.

This clone was counted once. V gene TRBV5-1 combines with J gene TRBJ1-2; a possible D gene is TRBD1 (6 bases). The V and J ends lost 4 bases and 6 bases respectively, with 13 bases between them. CDR3 length equals 13 residues. The V gene's germline CDR1 is SGHRS and CDR2 YFSETQ. CDR3 sequence: CASSAQQGNGYTF. The CDR3 DNA follows: TGCGCCAGCAGCGCGCAACAGGGAAATGGCTACACCTTC. Based on the CDR3 plus reference TRBV5-1 and TRBJ1-2, the full variable domain is KAGVTQTPRYLIKTRGQQVTLSCSPISGHRSVSWYQQTPGQGLQFLFEYFSETQRNKGNFPGRFSGRQFSNSRSEMNVSTLELGDSALYLCASSAQQGNGYTFGSGTRLTVV.

A word on this clone: A junction end diverges from the germline sequence, so it may reflect a read error. The CDR3: CTSRGVEAFF. Written as DNA, the CDR3 is TGTACCAGCCGGGGTGTTGAAGCTTTCTTT. V and J are TRBV2 and TRBJ1-1; D ambiguous. Germline CDR1 reads SNHLY; CDR2 reads FYNNEI. This CDR3 is 10 amino acids long.

The rearrangement uses TRBV29-1 and TRBJ1-3, with D unresolved. The CDR3 contains 16 residues. V dropped 1 base and J dropped 0 bases, with 13 bases sitting between them. The germline V gene has CDR1 SQVTM and CDR2 ANQGSEA. Written as DNA, the CDR3 is TGCAGCGTTGAAGGGATTTCAGGATTCTCTGGAAACACCATATATTTT. Translating it yields CSVEGISGFSGNTIYF.

This clone was seen only once. The chain links TRBV30 to TRBJ2-2; D not certain. V gave up 4 bases and J gave up 5 bases, with 8 bases separating them. CDR3 size: 12 residues. Germline V gene data show CDR1 as GTSNPN and CDR2 as SVGIG (reference sequence). CDR3 region: CAWTRLTGELFF. In nucleotides, the CDR3 is TGTGCCTGGACGAGGTTAACCGGGGAGCTGTTTTTT.

J is TRBJ2-3 and V is TRBV5-1; D perhaps matches TRBD2 (5 bases). Deletions cut 3 bases from V and 0 bases from J, with 11 bases between. Looked up from germline, CDR1 is SGHRS and CDR2 is YFSETQ. CDR3 length: 15 amino acids. CDR3 amino acids: CASSSVATSTDTQYF. CDR3 nucleotides: TGCGCCAGCAGCTCGGTAGCGACTAGCACAGATACGCAGTATTTT. The full variable domain, with the rest looked up from reference TRBV5-1 and TRBJ2-3, is KAGVTQTPRYLIKTRGQQVTLSCSPISGHRSVSWYQQTPGQGLQFLFEYFSETQRNKGNFPGRFSGRQFSNSRSEMNVSTLELGDSALYLCASSSVATSTDTQYFGPGTRLTVL.

The chain carries TRBV6-1 and TRBJ2-7; 9 bases agree with TRBD2. Trimming cost V 5 bases and J 6 bases; bases outside gene matches: 5. Germline CDR1 MNHNS, CDR2 SASEGT. The CDR3 spans 13 residues. DNA of the CDR3: TGTGCCAGCAGTCCTAGCGGGAATAGCGAGCAGTACTTC. It encodes CASSPSGNSEQYF.

The chain employs TRBV4-2 and TRBJ1-1; weak D call: TRBD1 (6 bases). Germline CDR1 and CDR2: LGHNA and YNFKEQ. The CDR3 runs 14 residues. V dropped 2 bases and J dropped 5 bases, with 12 bases sitting between them. The CDR3 region has the DNA TGTGCCAGCAGCCAACCACAGGGACGAACTGAAGCTTTCTTT. Protein sequence: CASSQPQGRTEAFF.

V and J are TRBV9 and TRBJ1-2; TRBD1 might be the D (6 bases). This CDR3 is built from 16 residues. Trimming left V 3 bases short and J 8 bases short, with 23 bases between. Germline assignment: CDR1 SGDLS and CDR2 YYNGEE. The chain's CDR3 is CASSGSTGQSARGYTF. The CDR3 nucleotides are TGTGCCAGCAGCGGAAGCACCGGACAGTCAGCTCGCGGCTACACCTTC.

The chain couples TRBV12-5 to TRBJ1-3, with D unclear. The germline gives CDR1 LGHNT, CDR2 FRNRAP. This CDR3 has 12 residues. V shed 9 bases and J shed 0 bases, with 6 bases lying between them. The CDR3 spells CASRDSGNTIYF. CDR3 DNA: TGTGCTAGCCGGGACTCTGGAAACACCATATATTTT. Full variable domain (outside the CDR3, taken from reference TRBV12-5 and TRBJ1-3): DARVTQTPRHKVTEMGQEVTMRCQPILGHNTVFWYRQTMMQGLELLAYFRNRAPLDDSGMPKDRFSAEMPDATLATLKIQPSEPRDSAVYFCASRDSGNTIYFGEGSWLTVV.

Notes on this clone: Sequence at one end of the junction differs from germline and may be a read error. CDR3 coding DNA: TGTTCCAGCAGCTTAGGGGCAGAAGAGACCCAGTACTTC. It yields the protein CSSSLGAEETQYF. This chain links TRBV7-9 with TRBJ2-5; D may be TRBD1 (5 bases). The CDR3 totals 13 residues. The germline V gene encodes CDR1 SEHNR and CDR2 FQNEAQ (reference sequence).

The rearrangement links TRBV28 to TRBJ2-7; 9 bases agree with TRBD2. The CDR3 sequence is 16 residues long. Germline V gene data show CDR1 as MDHEN and CDR2 as SYDVKM. Trimming removed 3 bases from V and 1 base from J; junction bases left unmatched: 7. The CDR3 region has the DNA TGTGCCAGCAGTTTCCCCCTGACTAGCGGATCCTACGAGCAGTACTTC. Translation: CASSFPLTSGSYEQYF.

The rearrangement joins TRBV27 to TRBJ2-3; 9 positions agree with TRBD2. This CDR3 region has 14 residues. CDR1 is MNHEY, CDR2 SMNVEV, per germline (reference sequence). The ends lost 3 bases at V and 5 bases at J; junction bases unmatched: 3. The CDR3 loop reads CASSFLAGEDTQYF. CDR3 coding DNA: TGTGCCAGCAGTTTTTTAGCGGGAGAAGATACGCAGTATTTT.